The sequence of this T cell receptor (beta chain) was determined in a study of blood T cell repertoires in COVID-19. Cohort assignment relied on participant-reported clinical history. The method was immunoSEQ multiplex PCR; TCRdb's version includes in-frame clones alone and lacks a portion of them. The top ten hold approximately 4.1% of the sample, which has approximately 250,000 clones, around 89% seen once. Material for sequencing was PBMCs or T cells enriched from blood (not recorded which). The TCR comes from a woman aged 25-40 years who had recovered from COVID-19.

CDR3 residues: CASSIGSSNQPQHF. CDR3 nucleotides: TGTGCCAGCAGTATTGGCAGTAGCAATCAGCCCCAGCATTTT. V is TRBV3-1 (or the pseudogene TRBV3-2) and J is TRBJ1-5; D not certain. The V end was cut by 6 bases, the J end by 0 bases, with 9 bases between. CDR1 and CDR2 (germline): LGHDT, YNNKEL (reference sequence). The CDR3 sequence is 14 residues long.